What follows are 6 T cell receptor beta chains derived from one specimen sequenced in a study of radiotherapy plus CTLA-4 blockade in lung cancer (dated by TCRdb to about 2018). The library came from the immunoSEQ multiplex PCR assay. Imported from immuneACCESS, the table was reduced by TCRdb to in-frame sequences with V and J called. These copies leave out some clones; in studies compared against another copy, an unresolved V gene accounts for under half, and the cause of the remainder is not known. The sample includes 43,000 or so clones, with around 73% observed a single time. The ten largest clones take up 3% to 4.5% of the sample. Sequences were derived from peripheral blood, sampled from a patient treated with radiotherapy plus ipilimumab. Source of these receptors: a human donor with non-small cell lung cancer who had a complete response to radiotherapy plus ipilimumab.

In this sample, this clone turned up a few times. The CDR3 DNA follows: TGTGCCAGCAGTTACTCCAGCGGGGGGACCTACGAGCAGTACTTC. This sequence encodes CASSYSSGGTYEQYF. The chain combines TRBV6-5 with TRBJ2-7, with 9 positions matching TRBD2. CDR1 is MNHEY, CDR2 SVGAGI, per germline. J was trimmed by 2 bases and V by 0 bases; bases with no gene match: 2. This CDR3 region has 15 residues.

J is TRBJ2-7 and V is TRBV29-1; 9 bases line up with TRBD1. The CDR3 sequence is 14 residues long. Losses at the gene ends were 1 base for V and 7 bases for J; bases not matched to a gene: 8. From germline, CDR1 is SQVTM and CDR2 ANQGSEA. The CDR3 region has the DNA TGCAGCGTTGAAGGACAGGGGGTCTCGGGAGAGCAGTACTTC. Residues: CSVEGQGVSGEQYF.

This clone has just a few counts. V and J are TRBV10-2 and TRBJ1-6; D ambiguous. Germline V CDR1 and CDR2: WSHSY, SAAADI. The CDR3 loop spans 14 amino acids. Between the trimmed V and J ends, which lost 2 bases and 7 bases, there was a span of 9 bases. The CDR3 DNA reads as TGCGCCAGCAGTGAGGTACTGCCGAATTCACCCCTCCACTTT. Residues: CASSEVLPNSPLHF.

The CDR3 is CASSFSGSLDTQYF. The CDR3, as DNA: TGTGCCAGCAGTTTCAGCGGGAGTCTAGATACGCAGTATTTT. The chain joins TRBV27 to TRBJ2-3; 8 nucleotides match TRBD2. The CDR3 covers 14 residues. V shed 3 bases and J 5 bases; nucleotides not matched to a gene: 4. The germline V gene encodes CDR1 MNHEY and CDR2 SMNVEV (reference sequence).

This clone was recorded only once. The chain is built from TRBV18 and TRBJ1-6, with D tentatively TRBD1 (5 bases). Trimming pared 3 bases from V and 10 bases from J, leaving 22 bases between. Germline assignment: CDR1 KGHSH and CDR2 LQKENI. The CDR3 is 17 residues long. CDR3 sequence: CASSPFQGGSLGSPLHF. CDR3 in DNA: TGTGCCAGCTCACCGTTTCAGGGAGGCTCATTAGGCTCACCCCTCCACTTT.

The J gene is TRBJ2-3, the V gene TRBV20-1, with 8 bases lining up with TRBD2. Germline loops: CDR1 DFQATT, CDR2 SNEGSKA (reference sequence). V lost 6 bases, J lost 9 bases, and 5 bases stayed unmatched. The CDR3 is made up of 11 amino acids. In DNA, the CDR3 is TGCAGTGCCATTAGCGGGACCACGCAGTATTTT. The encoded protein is CSAISGTTQYF.